These 25 T cell receptor beta chains were all obtained from the same sample, sequenced in a study of cytomegalovirus exposure and HLA in healthy donors. PCR employed 60 Vbeta and 13 Jbeta primers. Clones were sequenced by immunoSEQ multiplex PCR, and TCRdb holds only the in-frame ones, with some missing. The sample gives more than 100,000 clones, 60% to 85% of which show up once; less than 3% is in the top ten. The sequencing input was PBMCs. Receptor source: a woman in her thirties or forties in good health and CMV-seropositive.

In this sample, this clone turned up a few times. The J gene is TRBJ2-7, the V gene TRBV5-1; 11 positions agree with TRBD2. Per the germline V gene, CDR1 is SGHRS and CDR2 is YFSETQ. Trimming took 0 bases from V and 3 from J; bases not matched to a gene: 2. This CDR3 has 15 amino acids. In DNA form, the CDR3 reads TGCGCCAGCAGCTTGGACACTAGCGGGAGCTACGAGCAGTACTTC. Translated: CASSLDTSGSYEQYF. The variable domain in full, with the rest retrieved from reference TRBV5-1 and TRBJ2-7, is KAGVTQTPRYLIKTRGQQVTLSCSPISGHRSVSWYQQTPGQGLQFLFEYFSETQRNKGNFPGRFSGRQFSNSRSEMNVSTLELGDSALYLCASSLDTSGSYEQYFGPGTRLTVT.

The chain combines TRBV4-2 with TRBJ1-1; D is possibly TRBD1 (6 bases). The V and J ends lost 0 bases and 0 bases respectively, with 14 bases between them. The CDR3 length is 17 residues. Germline-derived CDR1 and CDR2 are LGHNA and YNFKEQ. The CDR3 DNA sequence: TGTGCCAGCAGCCAAGAAGTAACAGGGAGAATGAACACTGAAGCTTTCTTT. It specifies CASSQEVTGRMNTEAFF.

The J gene is TRBJ2-3, the V gene TRBV20-1, with 7 nucleotides matching TRBD1. In germline, CDR1 is DFQATT, CDR2 SNEGSKA (reference sequence). The CDR3 is 11 residues long. The trim removed 5 bases at V and 7 bases at J, leaving 3 bases unmatched. In DNA form, the CDR3 reads TGCAGTGCTCGGGACAGTCATACGCAGTATTTT. Amino acid sequence: CSARDSHTQYF.

J is TRBJ1-5 and V is TRBV15; TRBD1 matches at 11 bases. CDR1 and CDR2 from the germline V gene are LNHNV and YYDKDF (reference sequence). Trimming took 3 bases from V and 6 from J; bases not matched to a gene: 4. The CDR3 has 15 amino acids. CDR3 DNA: TGTGCCACCAGCAGGGGACAGGGGGGCGGTCAGCCCCAGCATTTT. Its protein is CATSRGQGGGQPQHF.

The chain combines TRBV5-4 with TRBJ2-3; TRBD2 aligns across 10 bases. The CDR3 loop spans 17 amino acids. Germline values: CDR1 SGHNT, CDR2 YYREEE (reference sequence). J was trimmed by 5 bases and V by 0 bases; bases with no gene match: 9. CDR3 in DNA: TGTGCCAGCAGCTTGGCCCCTAGCGGGAGTCTCGGAGATACGCAGTATTTT. This encodes CASSLAPSGSLGDTQYF.

The CDR3 DNA reads as TGCGCCAGCAGCTTGGGTGCGGCTTCTAACTATGGCTACACCTTC. Protein product: CASSLGAASNYGYTF. The chain links TRBV5-1 to TRBJ1-2; D ambiguous. Germline-derived CDR1 and CDR2 are SGHRS and YFSETQ. Trimming removed 0 bases from V and 0 bases from J, with 9 bases in between. The CDR3 has 15 amino acids.

The chain joins TRBV5-1 to TRBJ2-5, with TRBD1 identical over 8 bases. V shed 1 base and J 4 bases; nucleotides not matched to a gene: 3. Germline V lookup: CDR1 SGHRS, CDR2 YFSETQ. This CDR3 contains 14 residues. For the CDR3, the DNA is TGCGCCAGCAGCTTGTTTGGACAGGGAGAGACCCAGTACTTC. This sequence encodes CASSLFGQGETQYF.

The chain links TRBV6-1 to TRBJ1-5, with a tentative D call TRBD1 (5 bases). Germline-derived CDR1 and CDR2 are MNHNS and SASEGT. Between the trimmed V and J ends, which lost 3 bases and 2 bases, there was a span of 11 bases. The CDR3 totals 15 residues. CDR3 nucleotide sequence: TGTGCCAGCAGTGAGGGCAGGGTTCGCAATCAGCCCCAGCATTTT. It yields the protein CASSEGRVRNQPQHF.

The chain links TRBV7-9 to TRBJ1-2; D may be TRBD1 (5 bases). This CDR3 region has 15 residues. Germline V gene data show CDR1 as SEHNR and CDR2 as FQNEAQ (reference sequence). Trimming cost V 1 base and J 3 bases, with 12 bases left between them. The chain's CDR3 is CASSLETGEDYGYTF. DNA of the CDR3: TGTGCCAGCAGCTTAGAGACGGGGGAAGACTATGGCTACACCTTC.

This chain links TRBV19 with TRBJ1-2; 7 bases are a match to TRBD1. The CDR3 consists of 13 residues. J was trimmed by 5 bases and V by 5 bases; bases with no gene match: 5. Germline-derived CDR1 and CDR2 are LNHDA and SQIVND (reference sequence). CDR3 loop: CASSRTGDYGYTF. In DNA, the CDR3 is TGTGCCAGTAGTCGTACAGGGGATTATGGCTACACCTTC.

On this clone: Distinct nucleotide sequences in the sample also encode this CDR3. This chain connects TRBV4-3 to TRBJ2-7; 10 nucleotides match TRBD2. The CDR3 extends over 17 amino acids. J lost 0 bases, V lost 4 bases, and 9 bases had no gene match. CDR1 LGHNA and CDR2 YSLEER come from the germline V gene. The CDR3 loop is CASSPGLAAKSSYEQYF. In DNA, the CDR3 is TGCGCCAGCAGCCCAGGACTAGCGGCCAAGAGCTCCTACGAGCAGTACTTC.

This clone was seen a single time. This chain links TRBV29-1 with TRBJ2-3, with 11 bases that match TRBD2. Trimming at V came to 3 bases and at J to 5 bases, leaving 7 bases not matched to a gene. This CDR3 is 15 amino acids long. Germline CDR1 reads SQVTM; CDR2 reads ANQGSEA. CDR3 DNA: TGCAGCGTTGAGGTACTAGCGGGAGAGAAAGATACGCAGTATTTT. It specifies CSVEVLAGEKDTQYF.

The genes are TRBV27 and TRBJ2-7; possibly TRBD1 for D (5 bases). V was shortened by 4 bases and J by 2 bases, with 12 bases between the two germline ends. This CDR3 region has 14 residues. Germline V gene sequence: CDR1 MNHEY, CDR2 SMNVEV (reference sequence). In DNA, the CDR3 is TGTGCCAGCAGTTCCCAGCGACAGACCTACGAGCAGTACTTC. As protein: CASSSQRQTYEQYF.

V gene TRBV30 combines with J gene TRBJ2-1; 10 nucleotides line up with TRBD2. The CDR3 totals 15 residues. The germline gives CDR1 GTSNPN, CDR2 SVGIG (reference sequence). Germline trimming cut 3 bases from V and 3 bases from J; bases unmatched to any gene: 5. The CDR3 sequence is CAWRPLAGYYNEQFF. As DNA, the CDR3 is TGTGCCTGGAGGCCACTAGCGGGATACTACAATGAGCAGTTCTTC.

The genes are TRBV9 and TRBJ1-1; D is unresolved. Trimming took off 0 bases at V and 1 base at J, with 4 bases between the two ends. Germline V gene data show CDR1 as SGDLS and CDR2 as YYNGEE. This CDR3 is 13 amino acids long. CDR3 region: CASSVGENTEAFF. The DNA of the CDR3 is TGTGCCAGCAGCGTAGGAGAGAACACTGAAGCTTTCTTT.

The chain couples TRBV5-4 to TRBJ2-1; 8 nucleotides agree with TRBD2. The CDR3 totals 17 residues. The V gene's germline CDR1 is SGHNT and CDR2 YYREEE (reference sequence). V shed 0 bases and J 8 bases; nucleotides not matched to a gene: 13. The CDR3 bases are TGTGCCAGCAGCTTGGATGGCGGGAGGACCGCCGCGGATGAGCAGTTCTTC. Protein product: CASSLDGGRTAADEQFF.

The V and J genes are TRBV6-4 and TRBJ2-3; perhaps TRBD2 as D (6 bases). The CDR3 has 13 amino acids. The V end was cut by 4 bases, the J end by 2 bases, with 7 bases between. Looked up from germline, CDR1 is MRHNA and CDR2 is SNTAGT. CDR3 sequence (DNA): TGTGCCAGCAGTGCGGGAGCCACAGATACGCAGTATTTT. It codes for CASSAGATDTQYF.

This clone was seen more than once but under ten times. As DNA, the CDR3 is TGCGCCAGCAGCGGGGGACAGGGGTTGAACACTGAAGCTTTCTTT. It translates to CASSGGQGLNTEAFF. This sequence joins TRBV5-1 and TRBJ1-1, with 10 bases lining up with TRBD1. CDR1 is SGHRS and CDR2 is YFSETQ in the germline V gene. This CDR3 spans 15 amino acids. V dropped 4 bases and J dropped 0; count of bases not matched to a gene: 3.

This clone was seen only a few times. Other DNA sequences in this specimen translate into the identical CDR3. The V and J genes are TRBV5-1 and TRBJ2-3; a weak D match, TRBD1 (5 bases). Trimming stripped 1 base from V and 6 bases from J, with 6 bases between. Germline values: CDR1 SGHRS, CDR2 YFSETQ. The CDR3 runs to 12 residues. The CDR3 bases are TGCGCCAGCAGCTTGAGGGGTGATACGCAGTATTTT. Translating it yields CASSLRGDTQYF.

This chain joins TRBV18 and TRBJ1-2; D not certain. The CDR3 spans 13 residues. With 3 bases removed from V and 8 bases from J, the gap between germline ends came to 13 bases. The germline CDR1 and CDR2 sequences are KGHSH and LQKENI. The CDR3 DNA is TGTGCCAGCTCACCCACAGAAGATATCGGCTACACCTTC. Amino acid sequence: CASSPTEDIGYTF.

The rearrangement links TRBV5-1 to TRBJ2-5, with 9 bases lining up with TRBD1. TRBJ2-7 explains the end of the DNA better; the J call may be wrong. CDR3 length equals 14 residues. Germline values: CDR1 SGHRS, CDR2 YFSETQ. CDR3 amino acids: CASSSGTGSYEQYF. The CDR3 nucleotides read TGCGCCAGCAGCTCCGGGACAGGGTCCTACGAGCAGTACTTC.

The CDR3 DNA follows: TGTGCCAGTGACTCCCGGACAGGCAATCAGCCCCAGCATTTT. It codes for CASDSRTGNQPQHF. This chain uses TRBV19 with TRBJ1-5; D might be TRBD1 (6 bases). In germline, CDR1 is LNHDA, CDR2 SQIVND (reference sequence). There are 14 residues in the CDR3. V gave up 8 bases and J gave up 2 bases, with 13 bases separating them.

The chain has TRBV5-1 and TRBJ1-6, with 7 nucleotides matching TRBD1. CDR1 and CDR2 (germline): SGHRS, YFSETQ. The CDR3 is made up of 15 amino acids. Trimming at V came to 0 bases and at J to 7 bases, leaving 4 bases not matched to a gene. The CDR3 sequence: CASSLGGQNNSPLHF. The CDR3 DNA is TGCGCCAGCAGCTTGGGGGGACAGAACAATTCACCCCTCCACTTT.

This chain uses TRBV21-1 with TRBJ1-2; the table's D call of TRBD1 was not tested on the DNA. TRBV21-1 is listed as a pseudogene. This CDR3 spans 17 amino acids. As DNA, the CDR3 is TGTGCCAGCAGCAAATTCCTGGTCGGGGACAGGGGCTATGGCTACACCTTC. This encodes CASSKFLVGDRGYGYTF.

The chain couples TRBV19 to TRBJ2-3; D remains unclear. CDR3 length equals 20 residues. The ends were cut back, 5 bases at V and 2 bases at J, with 29 bases in the middle. CDR1 LNHDA and CDR2 SQIVND come from the germline V gene (reference sequence). CDR3 in amino acids: CASSSLPLREAHLITDTQYF. As DNA, the CDR3 is TGTGCCAGTAGTTCCCTCCCACTAAGAGAGGCGCATCTTATCACAGATACGCAGTATTTT.